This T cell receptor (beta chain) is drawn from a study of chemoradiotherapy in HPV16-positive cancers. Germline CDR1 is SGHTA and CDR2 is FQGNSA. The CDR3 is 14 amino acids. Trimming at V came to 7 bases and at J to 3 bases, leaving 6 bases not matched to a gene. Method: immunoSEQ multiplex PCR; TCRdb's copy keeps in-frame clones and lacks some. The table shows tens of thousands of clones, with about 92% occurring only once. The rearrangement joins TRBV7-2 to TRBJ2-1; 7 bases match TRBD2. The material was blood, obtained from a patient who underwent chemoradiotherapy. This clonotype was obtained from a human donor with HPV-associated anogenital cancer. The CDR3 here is CASTPGGVYNEQFF. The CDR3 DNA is TGTGCCAGCACCCCGGGGGGAGTCTACAATGAGCAGTTCTTC.